This T cell receptor beta chain emerged from a study of a mutant IDH1 vaccine in newly diagnosed glioma. On the study more broadly: Before enrollment, the patients had been treated with radiotherapy alone, temozolomide alone, or both together. Most of them had received both.

Worth noting for this clone: What it binds is not known.

Study results and limitations: The authors found pseudoprogression apparently unrelated to changes in top peripheral T cell clonotypes.

Time point noted: week 47, end of study. Vaccination comprised doses that each held 300 ug of mutant IDH1 20-mer peptide, plus topical imiquimod. Patients had eight vaccinations, in weeks 1, 3, 5, 7, 11, 15, 19 and 23. Patients carried new grade 3 or 4 IDH1-mutant astrocytomas lacking nuclear ATRX. Produced via immunoSEQ multiplex PCR; TCRdb's table is partial and in-frame only. Among 45,000 to 65,000 clones listed, around three fifths were seen once. This CDR3 spans 13 amino acids. Trimming pared 0 bases from V and 6 bases from J, leaving 9 bases between. The germline V gene has CDR1 SGHRS and CDR2 YFSETQ.

The chain is built from TRBV5-1 and TRBJ1-1; D gene unclear. The sequences come from peripheral blood mononuclear cells (PBMCs), collected from a glioma patient whose treatment included an IDH1 peptide vaccine. This receptor was taken from a man in his forties with glioma. Some clones in this sample may be carry-over from other donors' samples. Written as DNA, the CDR3 is TGCGCCAGCAGCTTGGAACAGAGAGCTGAAGCTTTCTTT. This translates into CASSLEQRAEAFF.